The entry below describes one TCR beta chain. What it recognizes is unknown. Germline loops: CDR1 KGHSH, CDR2 LQKENI. J was trimmed by 0 bases and V by 0 bases; bases with no gene match: 3. CDR3 length: 19 amino acids. The assay was immunoSEQ multiplex PCR, and TCRdb's table has in-frame clones only and misses some. The sample carries approximately 50,000 clones, about two thirds recorded once. This sample is part of a study of cytotoxic CD8 clonotypes in ibrutinib-treated CLL. Overall study findings and caveats: Public clonotypes showed up rarely, and on treatment they shrank or held steady.

This chain uses TRBV18 with TRBJ2-6, with 12 bases fitting TRBD1. This TCR was sampled from a human donor with chronic lymphocytic leukemia. The sequencing here drew on PBMCs, taken after 12 months of ibrutinib treatment. CDR3: CASSPPGQGAGSGANVLTF. The CDR3 nucleotides read TGTGCCAGCTCACCACCGGGACAGGGGGCCGGCTCTGGGGCCAACGTCCTGACTTTC.